This T cell receptor beta chain appears in the sequencing data of a study of cytomegalovirus exposure and HLA in healthy donors. Trimming took 3 bases from V and 4 from J; bases not matched to a gene: 5. This CDR3 has 15 amino acids. Per germline, CDR1 SGHTA and CDR2 FQGNSA. Researchers ran the PCR with 60 Vbeta and 13 Jbeta primers. TCRdb's copy holds only in-frame clones and misses some; the assay was immunoSEQ multiplex PCR. The data contain about 230,000 clones, 85% to 90% of them singletons. Material: PBMCs. The clonotype was recovered from a young woman in good health and CMV-seronegative. This chain links TRBV7-2 with TRBJ1-5; TRBD1 matches 8 bases. CDR3 region: CASSFTGGPNQPQHF. CDR3 nucleotides: TGTGCCAGCAGCTTTACAGGGGGGCCTAATCAGCCCCAGCATTTT. Looking up the rest from reference TRBV7-2 and TRBJ1-5 gives the full variable domain: GAGVSQSPSNKVTEKGKDVELRCDPISGHTALYWYRQSLGQGLEFLIYFQGNSAPDKSGLPSDRFSAERTGGSVSTLTIQRTQQEDSAVYLCASSFTGGPNQPQHFGDGTRLSIL.